This entry lists 8 T cell receptor beta chains sequenced from one sample in a study of T-cell reconstitution after alpha-beta-depleted transplantation in children. Preparation of the TCRbeta library used unique molecular identifiers. TCRdb ran MiXCR on the PCR reads and lists one entry per CDR3 protein. The sample lists 360,000 or so distinct CDR3 sequences, just over 20% occurring once. Sequences were derived from PBMCs from the stem cell graft donor, sampled from the stem cell graft. Source of these receptors: a human donor who donated a stem cell graft to a child with acute myeloid leukemia.

The chain has TRBV14 and TRBJ2-7; D not certain. Germline lookup yields CDR1 SGHDN and CDR2 FVKESK. Trimming removed 4 bases at V and 3 bases at J, with 10 bases between. This CDR3 has 13 residues. CDR3 loop: CASSRYSYYEQYF. CDR3 DNA: TGTGCCAGCAGCCGGTACAGTTACTACGAGCAGTACTTC.

This clonotype showed up many times. V usage is TRBV5-5 and J usage is TRBJ2-5, with D possibly TRBD1 on 5 matching bases. Looked up from germline, CDR1 is SGHKS and CDR2 is YYEKEE (reference sequence). The CDR3 spans 16 residues. V dropped 1 base and J dropped 5 bases, with 18 bases sitting between them. Written as DNA, the CDR3 is TGTGCCAGCAGCTTGTTTAGGGAAGGGGCACTTGAGACCCAGTACTTC. Translation: CASSLFREGALETQYF. The whole variable domain, filled in from reference TRBV5-5 and TRBJ2-5, reads DAGVTQSPTHLIKTRGQQVTLRCSPISGHKSVSWYQQVLGQGPQFIFQYYEKEERGRGNFPDRFSARQFPNYSSELNVNALLLGDSALYLCASSLFREGALETQYFGPGTRLLVL.

The rearrangement links TRBV6-5 to TRBJ2-1; D is uncertain. The CDR3 loop spans 15 amino acids. Germline assignment: CDR1 MNHEY and CDR2 SVGAGI. The V and J ends lost 2 bases and 4 bases respectively, with 12 bases between them. This chain's CDR3 is CASSYGYLQYNEQFF. Here the CDR3 DNA reads TGTGCCAGCAGTTACGGGTACTTACAATACAATGAGCAGTTCTTC.

This rearrangement joins TRBV28 to TRBJ2-1, with D possibly TRBD1 on 5 matching bases. The CDR3 has 14 amino acids. The V and J ends lost 4 bases and 5 bases respectively, with 12 bases between them. Germline CDR1 MDHEN, CDR2 SYDVKM. The chain's CDR3 is CASSSMLQDNEQFF. CDR3 DNA sequence: TGTGCCAGCAGTTCCATGCTACAGGACAATGAGCAGTTCTTC.

This clonotype appeared many times. This sequence joins TRBV5-1 and TRBJ2-7; the match to TRBD1 covers 9 bases. Germline V gene data show CDR1 as SGHRS and CDR2 as YFSETQ. The CDR3 has 15 amino acids. V lost 3 bases, J lost 1 base, and 5 bases stayed unmatched. CDR3 DNA: TGCGCCAGCAGCTGGACAGGGGTCGGTTCCTACGAGCAGTACTTC. This sequence encodes CASSWTGVGSYEQYF.

The gene calls are TRBV6-5 and TRBJ1-2; 9 bases map to TRBD1. Trimming removed 0 bases from V and 8 bases from J; junction bases left unmatched: 7. Germline CDR1 and CDR2: MNHEY and SVGAGI. The length of the CDR3 is 15 residues. In DNA, the CDR3 is TGTGCCAGCAGTTACTCGACGGGACAGGGAACAGGCTACACCTTC. Amino acids: CASSYSTGQGTGYTF.

The genes are TRBV12-3 or TRBV12-4 and TRBJ1-1; D uncertain. V was shortened by 6 bases and J by 7 bases, with 15 bases between the two germline ends. This CDR3 contains 13 residues. The CDR3 sequence: CASSFDTRDEAFF. The CDR3 region has the DNA TGTGCCAGCAGCTTCGACACCCGGGATGAAGCTTTCTTT.

The rearrangement links TRBV29-1 to TRBJ2-3; D is possibly TRBD1 (6 bases). The CDR3 consists of 11 residues. The V gene's germline CDR1 is SQVTM and CDR2 ANQGSEA. Trimming took 6 bases from V and 7 from J, leaving 11 bases between them. DNA of the CDR3: TGCAGCGTACGCAGGGACAATACGCAGTATTTT. Translating gives CSVRRDNTQYF.